This T cell receptor beta chain was sequenced during a study of T cell repertoires in cytomegalovirus infection. Looking at the study overall: Signatures in public TCR beta sequences pointed to both CMV infection and matching HLA type. General study points: Identification of carriers of CMV plus the relevant HLA was performed using cumulative public TCR beta family frequency.

TCRdb re-called the reads with MiXCR, one entry per CDR3 protein. This table has more than 150,000 distinct CDR3 sequences, roughly a quarter appearing once. This CDR3 is built from 12 residues. CDR1 is GTSNPN and CDR2 is SVGIG in the germline V gene (reference sequence). The V end was cut by 4 bases, the J end by 4 bases, with 8 bases between. Notes on this clonotype: Antigen specificity is unknown.

Sequenced material: PBMCs. This TCR derives from a human donor in good health (CMV status not recorded). Some clones in this sample may be carry-over from other donors' samples. This rearrangement joins TRBV30 to TRBJ2-4; possible D gene TRBD1, 6 bases. CDR3 loop: CAWKQGKNIQYF. The CDR3 nucleotides are TGTGCCTGGAAGCAGGGGAAAAACATTCAGTACTTC.